Shown below are 23 T cell receptor beta chains from a single sample sequenced in a study of blood T cell repertoires in COVID-19. Clones were read by immunoSEQ multiplex PCR, and TCRdb kept only the in-frame ones, dropping some. The sample shows 70,000 to 100,000 clones, roughly 72% of them seen only once. Sample: peripheral blood. The receptors originated from a woman in her sixties or seventies in a cohort sampled during active or convalescent COVID-19.

The chain recombines TRBV10-3 with TRBJ2-5, with TRBD2 matching over 8 bases. Unmatched junction bases numbered 4, after V lost 7 bases and J lost 3 bases. The germline CDR1 and CDR2 sequences are ENHRY and SYGVKD. There are 13 residues in the CDR3. CDR3 DNA: TGTGCCATCAAAAAAGCGGGGGAAGAGACCCAGTACTTC. Protein product: CAIKKAGEETQYF.

This chain links TRBV14 with TRBJ2-2; maybe TRBD1 (6 bases). The CDR3 consists of 17 residues. The V end was cut by 0 bases, the J end by 5 bases, with 16 bases between. Germline-derived CDR1 and CDR2 are SGHDN and FVKESK. The CDR3 sequence: CASSQEGQGSRTGELFF. In DNA form, the CDR3 reads TGTGCCAGCAGCCAAGAAGGCCAGGGGAGTCGGACCGGGGAGCTGTTTTTT.

This chain links TRBV28 with TRBJ1-6, with D unclear. This CDR3 spans 14 amino acids. The V end lost 5 bases, the J end lost 5 bases, and 10 bases lay between the germline ends. CDR1 MDHEN and CDR2 SYDVKM come from the germline V gene. The CDR3 spells CASSLWGDNSPLHF. DNA of the CDR3: TGTGCCAGCAGTCTTTGGGGAGATAATTCACCCCTCCACTTT.

This clone has a handful of counts. The V gene is TRBV11-3, the J gene TRBJ2-2; the match to TRBD1 covers 7 bases. This CDR3 contains 16 residues. The V gene end was trimmed by 1 base and the J gene end by 3 bases; junction bases not matched to a gene: 5. The germline V gene encodes CDR1 SGHNT and CDR2 YENEEA. This chain's CDR3 is CASSLAGGRDTGELFF. The CDR3 region has the DNA TGTGCCAGCAGCTTAGCAGGGGGACGGGACACCGGGGAGCTGTTTTTT. Full variable domain (remainder filled in from reference TRBV11-3 and TRBJ2-2): EAGVVQSPRYKIIEKKQPVAFWCNPISGHNTLYWYLQNLGQGPELLIRYENEEAVDDSQLPKDRFSAERLKGVDSTLKIQPAELGDSAVYLCASSLAGGRDTGELFFGEGSRLTVL.

The chain employs TRBV14 and TRBJ1-1; D is undetermined. The germline V gene has CDR1 SGHDN and CDR2 FVKESK. CDR3 length: 14 amino acids. V lost 4 bases, J lost 0 bases, and 9 bases lay in between. CDR3 loop: CASSRGSVNTEAFF. CDR3 in DNA: TGTGCCAGCAGCCGCGGGAGTGTGAACACTGAAGCTTTCTTT.

In this sample, this clone turned up once. The chain has TRBV5-1 and TRBJ1-2; the D gene is possibly TRBD1 (5 bases). Germline-derived CDR1 and CDR2 are SGHRS and YFSETQ. Trimming pared 2 bases from V and 8 bases from J, leaving 10 bases between. CDR3 length: 12 amino acids. In DNA form, the CDR3 reads TGCGCCAGCAGCTTCGGAGGGGACGGCTACACCTTC. Translation: CASSFGGDGYTF.

The gene calls are TRBV6-5 and TRBJ2-3; D might be TRBD2 (7 bases). This CDR3 comprises 14 residues. The V end was cut by 6 bases, the J end by 5 bases, with 15 bases between. The germline gives CDR1 MNHEY, CDR2 SVGAGI. This CDR3 is CASSPPGGLDTQYF. The DNA of the CDR3 is TGTGCCAGCAGCCCCCCGGGGGGCTTAGATACGCAGTATTTT.

Here the CDR3 reads CASSIRGGAGTDTQYF. The CDR3 DNA reads TGTGCCAGTAGTATACGCGGGGGGGCGGGCACAGATACGCAGTATTTT. J is TRBJ2-3 and V is TRBV19; 9 bases fit TRBD2. J lost 1 base, V lost 2 bases, and 4 bases had no gene match. The CDR3 has 16 amino acids. The germline CDR1 and CDR2 sequences are LNHDA and SQIVND (reference sequence).

This clone was found a few times. DNA for the CDR3: TGTGCCAGTTTTATTGGGGGGGGCGTCAATGAGCAGTTCTTC. Translation: CASFIGGGVNEQFF. The chain links TRBV2 to TRBJ2-1; possible D gene TRBD2, 7 bases. V shed 9 bases and J shed 6 bases, with 18 bases lying between them. The CDR3 loop spans 14 amino acids. The germline V gene encodes CDR1 SNHLY and CDR2 FYNNEI.

The genes are TRBV7-9 and TRBJ1-2, with D possibly being TRBD1 (6 bases). V lost 5 bases and J 7 bases, leaving 20 bases between the germline ends. Germline V lookup: CDR1 SEHNR, CDR2 FQNEAQ (reference sequence). CDR3 size: 15 residues. This CDR3 reads CASSPFRQAMGGYTF. The CDR3 DNA reads TGTGCCAGCAGCCCTTTTCGACAGGCTATGGGTGGCTACACCTTC.

This clone was counted only a few times. For the CDR3, the DNA is TGTGCCAGCAGCCCGTTAGATACGCAGTATTTT. Its protein is CASSPLDTQYF. The chain recombines TRBV7-2 with TRBJ2-3; D unclear. This CDR3 is 11 amino acids long. Trimming took 5 bases from V and 5 from J, leaving 5 bases between them. Germline values: CDR1 SGHTA, CDR2 FQGNSA.

This sequence joins TRBV3-1 (or the pseudogene TRBV3-2) and TRBJ1-5, with 7 bases aligning to TRBD1. The CDR3 totals 16 residues. Germline CDR1 and CDR2: LGHDT and YNNKEL (reference sequence). J gave up 7 bases and V 1 base, and 10 bases lay outside the gene matches. In nucleotides, the CDR3 is TGTGCCAGCAGCCAAGGCCTCCAGGGGGTCAGACAGCCCCAGCATTTT. Protein: CASSQGLQGVRQPQHF.

The chain uses TRBV11-3 and TRBJ2-7, with D possibly being TRBD1 (5 bases). Per the germline V gene, CDR1 is SGHNT and CDR2 is YENEEA. With 5 bases removed from V and 5 bases from J, the gap between germline ends came to 16 bases. This CDR3 has 14 residues. In DNA, the CDR3 is TGTGCCAGCAGCCCCGGTGGGGCCTATCACGAGCAGTACTTC. Translating it yields CASSPGGAYHEQYF.

The CDR3, as DNA: TGTGCCAGCAGTCCTGGCGGGGGGGCCCCCGAGCAGTACTTC. It translates to CASSPGGGAPEQYF. V usage is TRBV6-4 and J usage is TRBJ2-7, with TRBD2 identical over 9 bases. This CDR3 comprises 14 residues. Germline assignment: CDR1 MRHNA and CDR2 SNTAGT. The V and J ends lost 5 bases and 6 bases, in that order; junction bases with no gene match: 8.

The chain recombines TRBV19 with TRBJ2-2; 7 bases align to TRBD1. The CDR3 spans 15 residues. Germline CDR1 reads LNHDA; CDR2 reads SQIVND (reference sequence). V gave up 5 bases and J gave up 3 bases; unmatched junction bases: 6. CDR3 sequence (DNA): TGTGCCAGTAGTTTTCGACAGGGAGACACCGGGGAGCTGTTTTTT. Its translation: CASSFRQGDTGELFF.

The gene calls are TRBV20-1 and TRBJ2-7, with 7 bases matching TRBD2. The V segment lost 3 bases and the J segment 9 bases; nucleotides outside the gene matches: 11. This CDR3 contains 13 residues. Germline V gene data show CDR1 as DFQATT and CDR2 as SNEGSKA (reference sequence). The CDR3 loop is CSASELAGVGQYF. The CDR3 DNA reads as TGCAGTGCTAGTGAGTTGGCGGGAGTGGGGCAGTACTTC.

The CDR3 sequence is CASSLTEDGAQHF. The CDR3 DNA follows: TGTGCCAGCAGCTTAACGGAGGACGGAGCCCAGCATTTT. The chain combines TRBV7-3 with TRBJ1-5; no clear D gene. Germline V gene lookup returns CDR1 SGHTA and CDR2 FQGTGA. The CDR3 has 13 residues. V was shortened by 0 bases and J by 11 bases, with 11 bases between the two germline ends.

This clone occurred a few times. This chain links TRBV5-1 with TRBJ1-1; no firm D call. The CDR3 has 15 residues. V was cut by 8 bases and J by 1 base, with 18 bases left in between. Germline V gene lookup returns CDR1 SGHRS and CDR2 YFSETQ. CDR3 amino acids: CASRDPSRRNTEAFF. In nucleotides, the CDR3 is TGCGCCAGTCGCGACCCGTCACGGAGGAACACTGAAGCTTTCTTT.

There are a few counts of this clone. The chain links TRBV3-1 (or the pseudogene TRBV3-2) to TRBJ1-1; D remains ambiguous. Germline V gene lookup returns CDR1 LGHDT and CDR2 YNNKEL (reference sequence). Deletions cut 1 base from V and 0 bases from J, with 9 bases between. The CDR3 totals 15 residues. The CDR3 loop reads CASSQAPQMNTEAFF. CDR3 in DNA: TGTGCCAGCAGCCAAGCCCCCCAAATGAACACTGAAGCTTTCTTT.

This clone has ten or more counts. The gene calls are TRBV5-1 and TRBJ2-1; TRBD1 is a possible D gene (6 bases). Germline V lookup: CDR1 SGHRS, CDR2 YFSETQ. CDR3 length: 15 amino acids. With 2 bases removed from V and 4 bases from J, the gap between germline ends came to 13 bases. The DNA for the CDR3 is TGCGCCAGCAGCTTTGATTCAGGGGTATACAATGAGCAGTTCTTC. This gives the protein CASSFDSGVYNEQFF.

In its sample, this clone was seen once. The chain employs TRBV5-6 and TRBJ1-3; D uncertain. Germline V gene lookup returns CDR1 SGHDT and CDR2 YYEEEE. The germline V and J ends were trimmed by 2 bases and 0 bases, with 12 bases remaining between them. This CDR3 contains 16 residues. This chain's CDR3 is CASSFGQVYSGNTIYF. In DNA form, the CDR3 reads TGTGCCAGCAGCTTTGGGCAGGTCTACTCTGGAAACACCATATATTTT.

The chain is built from TRBV19 and TRBJ1-5; 8 bases map to TRBD1. This CDR3 is built from 13 residues. The J segment lost 7 bases and the V segment lost 5 bases, leaving 4 bases of the junction unmatched. Germline-derived CDR1 and CDR2 are LNHDA and SQIVND (reference sequence). The CDR3 region is CASSADRVQPQHF. CDR3 bases: TGTGCCAGTAGTGCGGACAGGGTACAGCCCCAGCATTTT.

In regard to this clone: Its ends do not fully match the called genes, so a read error is possible. The chain joins TRBV19 to TRBJ1-5; 8 bases line up with TRBD1. CDR3 length: 15 amino acids. CDR1 and CDR2 (germline): LNHDA, SQIVND (reference sequence). The CDR3 here is CASSDRGYSDQPQHF. The CDR3 DNA sequence: TGTGCCAGTAGTGACAGGGGATATAGCGATCAGCCCCAGCATTTT. Full variable domain (outside the CDR3, taken from reference TRBV19 and TRBJ1-5): DGGITQSPKYLFRKEGQNVTLSCEQNLNHDAMYWYRQDPGQGLRLIYYSQIVNDFQKGDIAEGYSVSREKKESFPLTVTSAQKNPTAFYLCASSDRGYSDQPQHFGDGTRLSIL.